The 11 T cell receptor beta chains in this list originate from one sample, sequenced in a study of cytomegalovirus exposure and HLA in healthy donors. In the PCR, 60 Vbeta and 13 Jbeta primers were used. This table comes from immunoSEQ multiplex PCR, and its TCRdb copy is limited to in-frame clones, with some not included. Seen here are 150,000 to 180,000 clones, around 81% observed once, and the top ten hold 5.6%. Sequencing was carried out using PBMCs. The receptor source for this set is a woman in her thirties or forties in good health and CMV-seropositive.

The V call is TRBV20-1, the J call TRBJ1-4, with no clear D. V was cut by 6 bases and J by 7 bases, with 6 bases left in between. CDR1 DFQATT and CDR2 SNEGSKA come from the germline V gene (reference sequence). The CDR3 is 10 amino acids. Here the CDR3 DNA reads TGCAGTGCCCAAGCTGAAAAACTGTTTTTT. It yields the protein CSAQAEKLFF.

This chain joins TRBV5-4 and TRBJ2-7, with TRBD1 as a possible D gene (6 bases). CDR3 size: 13 residues. V shed 4 bases and J shed 5 bases, with 13 bases lying between them. Germline CDR1 and CDR2: SGHNT and YYREEE (reference sequence). CDR3 sequence (DNA): TGTGCCAGCAGCCTCAGTAGGGGGAACGAGCAGTACTTC. Amino acids: CASSLSRGNEQYF.

This clone was recorded a few times. V and J are TRBV5-4 and TRBJ2-2, with 9 bases identical to TRBD1. The CDR3 spans 15 residues. Germline V gives CDR1 SGHNT, CDR2 YYREEE (reference sequence). V lost 4 bases and J lost 7; bases outside the gene matches: 8. CDR3 coding DNA: TGTGCCAGCAGCACCGGGACAGGGAAGATCGGGGAGCTGTTTTTT. This gives the protein CASSTGTGKIGELFF.

V is TRBV2 and J is TRBJ1-2; TRBD1 matches at 9 bases. The CDR3 has 14 residues. In germline, CDR1 is SNHLY, CDR2 FYNNEI. DNA of the CDR3: TGTGCAAACCTACCGGGACAGGGAAACTATGGCTACACCTTC. Translating it yields CANLPGQGNYGYTF. Supplemented by reference TRBV2 and TRBJ1-2, the full variable domain reads EPEVTQTPSHQVTQMGQEVILRCVPISNHLYFYWYRQILGQKVEFLVSFYNNEISEKSEIFDDQFSVERPDGSNFTLKIRSTKLEDSAMYFCANLPGQGNYGYTFGSGTRLTVV.

V usage is TRBV2 and J usage is TRBJ2-5; D is undetermined. The last part of the DNA fits TRBJ2-7 better; the J call may be wrong. CDR1 and CDR2 (germline): SNHLY, FYNNEI. This CDR3 spans 14 amino acids. CDR3 amino acids: CASSEWATSYEQYF. CDR3 DNA sequence: TGTGCCAGCAGTGAATGGGCCACTTCCTACGAGCAGTACTTC.

This chain joins TRBV5-6 and TRBJ2-5; possibly TRBD2 for D (5 bases). V gave up 4 bases and J gave up 2 bases, with 9 bases separating them. The V gene's germline CDR1 is SGHDT and CDR2 YYEEEE. This CDR3 comprises 13 residues. The CDR3: CASSRRGQETQYF. The CDR3 DNA reads TGTGCCAGCAGCAGACGGGGACAAGAGACCCAGTACTTC.

This sequence joins TRBV30 and TRBJ2-1, with 9 bases aligning to TRBD1. The germline gives CDR1 GTSNPN, CDR2 SVGIG (reference sequence). J gave up 2 bases and V 5 bases, and 4 bases lay outside the gene matches. This CDR3 spans 14 amino acids. The CDR3 spells CAWDRGSAYNEQFF. CDR3 coding DNA: TGTGCCTGGGACAGGGGGAGCGCCTACAATGAGCAGTTCTTC.

The chain uses TRBV12-5 and TRBJ1-4, with D hard to call. The V end was cut by 5 bases, the J end by 2 bases, with 9 bases between. CDR1 and CDR2 from the germline V gene are LGHNT and FRNRAP. The CDR3 runs 14 residues. The CDR3 DNA reads as TGTGCTAGTGGTAACGGAGAGACTAATGAAAAACTGTTTTTT. Its protein product is CASGNGETNEKLFF.

The chain links TRBV11-3 to TRBJ2-3; weak D call: TRBD2 (6 bases). The CDR3 loop spans 17 amino acids. V gave up 5 bases and J gave up 2 bases, with 20 bases separating them. Germline values: CDR1 SGHNT, CDR2 YENEEA. The CDR3 region is CASSPLSGQGITDTQYF. The CDR3 DNA reads as TGTGCCAGCAGCCCCCTAAGCGGGCAGGGCATCACAGATACGCAGTATTTT.

This chain connects TRBV7-9 to TRBJ2-7, with 9 positions matching TRBD2. Germline trimming cut 4 bases from V and 2 bases from J; bases unmatched to any gene: 6. The CDR3 loop spans 15 amino acids. Per the germline V gene, CDR1 is SEHNR and CDR2 is FQNEAQ (reference sequence). This CDR3 is CASSSISGGTYEQYF. The CDR3 DNA is TGTGCCAGCAGCTCAATTAGCGGGGGTACCTACGAGCAGTACTTC.

V gene TRBV5-1 combines with J gene TRBJ2-1; D remains unclear. The CDR3 extends over 14 amino acids. V shed 2 bases and J shed 4 bases, with 10 bases lying between them. Germline V gene lookup returns CDR1 SGHRS and CDR2 YFSETQ. The CDR3 here is CASSFGGPYNEQFF. The CDR3 coding sequence is TGCGCCAGCAGCTTCGGCGGCCCGTACAATGAGCAGTTCTTC.